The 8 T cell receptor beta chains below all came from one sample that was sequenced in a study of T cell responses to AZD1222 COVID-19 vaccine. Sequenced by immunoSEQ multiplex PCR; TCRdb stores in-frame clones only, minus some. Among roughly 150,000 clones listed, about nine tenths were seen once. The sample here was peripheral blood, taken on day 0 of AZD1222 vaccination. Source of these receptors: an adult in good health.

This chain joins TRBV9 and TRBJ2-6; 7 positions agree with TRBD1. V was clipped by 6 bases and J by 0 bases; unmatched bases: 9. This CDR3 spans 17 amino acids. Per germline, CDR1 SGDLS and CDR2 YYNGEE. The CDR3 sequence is CASTGGQPDSGANVLTF. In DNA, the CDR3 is TGTGCCAGCACTGGGGGACAGCCCGACTCTGGGGCCAACGTCCTGACTTTC. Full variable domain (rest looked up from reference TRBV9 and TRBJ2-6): DSGVTQTPKHLITATGQRVTLRCSPRSGDLSVYWYQQSLDQGLQFLIQYYNGEERAKGNILERFSAQQFPDLHSELNLSSLELGDSALYFCASTGGQPDSGANVLTFGAGSRLTVL.

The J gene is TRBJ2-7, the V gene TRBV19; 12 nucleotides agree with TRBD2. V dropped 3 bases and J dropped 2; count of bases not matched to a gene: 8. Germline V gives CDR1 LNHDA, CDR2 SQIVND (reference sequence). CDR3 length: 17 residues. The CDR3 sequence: CASSIHKTSGRPYEQYF. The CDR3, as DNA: TGTGCCAGTAGTATCCATAAGACTAGCGGGAGACCCTACGAGCAGTACTTC.

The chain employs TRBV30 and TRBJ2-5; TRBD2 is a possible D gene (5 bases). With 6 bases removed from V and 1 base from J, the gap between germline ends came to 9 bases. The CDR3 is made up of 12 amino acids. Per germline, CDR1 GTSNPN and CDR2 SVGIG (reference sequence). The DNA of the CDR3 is TGTGCCTGCCCACTAGGCCAAGAGACCCAGTACTTC. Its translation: CACPLGQETQYF.

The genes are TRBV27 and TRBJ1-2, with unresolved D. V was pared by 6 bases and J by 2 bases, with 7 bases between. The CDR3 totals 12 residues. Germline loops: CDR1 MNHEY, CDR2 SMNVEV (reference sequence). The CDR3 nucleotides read TGTGCCAGCAGCACCCAGAACTATGGCTACACCTTC. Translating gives CASSTQNYGYTF.

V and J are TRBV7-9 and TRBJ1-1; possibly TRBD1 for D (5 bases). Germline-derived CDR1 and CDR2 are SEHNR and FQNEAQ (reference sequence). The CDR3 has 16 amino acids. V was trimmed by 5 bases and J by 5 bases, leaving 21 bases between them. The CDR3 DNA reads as TGTGCCAGCAGCATCTCCGGGCAGGGCTTGAGTACTGAAGCTTTCTTT. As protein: CASSISGQGLSTEAFF.

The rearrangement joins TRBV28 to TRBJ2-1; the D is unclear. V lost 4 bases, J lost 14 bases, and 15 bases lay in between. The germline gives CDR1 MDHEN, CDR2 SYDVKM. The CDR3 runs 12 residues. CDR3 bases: TGTGCCAGCAGTTCCCCCCCCAATGGGAAGTTCTTC. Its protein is CASSSPPNGKFF.

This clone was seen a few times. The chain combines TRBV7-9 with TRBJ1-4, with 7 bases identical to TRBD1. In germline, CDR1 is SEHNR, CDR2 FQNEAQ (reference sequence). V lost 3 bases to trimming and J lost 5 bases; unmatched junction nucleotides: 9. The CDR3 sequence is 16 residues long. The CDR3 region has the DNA TGTGCCAGCAGCTTCTCTTGGGGGGGACAGAATGAAAAACTGTTTTTT. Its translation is CASSFSWGGQNEKLFF.

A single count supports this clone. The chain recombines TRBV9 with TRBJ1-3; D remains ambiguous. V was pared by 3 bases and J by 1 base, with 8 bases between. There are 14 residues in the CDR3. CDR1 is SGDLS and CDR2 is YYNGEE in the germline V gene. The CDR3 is CASSEVGSGNTIYF. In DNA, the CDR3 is TGTGCCAGCAGCGAAGTGGGTTCTGGAAACACCATATATTTT.